Below, 13 T cell receptor beta chains from the same sample are listed, as sequenced in a study of blood T cell repertoires in COVID-19. Measured with immunoSEQ multiplex PCR; TCRdb has only the in-frame clones, and not every one. The sample has approximately 37,000 clones; around 90% are singletons. Input material: peripheral blood. These receptors came from a human donor in a cohort sampled during active COVID-19.

This clone showed up just a few times. The CDR3 DNA reads TGTGCCACCAGCAGAGCGCAGGGCCCTGGGGCCAACGTCCTGACTTTC. This encodes CATSRAQGPGANVLTF. The chain employs TRBV15 and TRBJ2-6; tentatively, D is TRBD1 (5 bases). The CDR3 is made up of 16 amino acids. Germline V gene sequence: CDR1 LNHNV, CDR2 YYDKDF (reference sequence). Trimming removed 1 base from V and 2 bases from J, with 9 bases in between.

The chain recombines TRBV30 with TRBJ1-6; tentatively, D is TRBD1 (6 bases). This CDR3 comprises 16 residues. V dropped 0 bases and J dropped 0 bases, with 9 bases sitting between them. Germline CDR1 and CDR2: GTSNPN and SVGIG (reference sequence). The CDR3 spells CAWSVGGSSYNSPLHF. The CDR3 nucleotides read TGTGCCTGGAGTGTAGGGGGTAGCTCCTATAATTCACCCCTCCACTTT.

This chain connects TRBV6-5 to TRBJ1-1, with a possible D match to TRBD1 (6 bases). This CDR3 region has 13 residues. V was pared by 6 bases and J by 3 bases, with 11 bases between. Per the germline V gene, CDR1 is MNHEY and CDR2 is SVGAGI. The CDR3 reads CASSFKGDTEAFF. As DNA, the CDR3 is TGTGCCAGCAGCTTCAAGGGGGACACTGAAGCTTTCTTT.

For this clone: The same CDR3 can be traced to other DNA sequences in this sample. The V call is TRBV7-8, the J call TRBJ1-1; a weak D match, TRBD1 (6 bases). V was pared by 4 bases and J by 1 base, with 10 bases between. The germline CDR1 and CDR2 sequences are SGHVS and FQNEAQ. The CDR3 is 14 residues long. The CDR3 loop reads CASSSGQTNTEAFF. The DNA of the CDR3 is TGTGCCAGCAGCTCGGGACAAACGAACACTGAAGCTTTCTTT.

The V gene is TRBV30, the J gene TRBJ1-3; unclear D gene. This CDR3 region has 14 residues. The germline gives CDR1 GTSNPN, CDR2 SVGIG (reference sequence). V gave up 4 bases and J gave up 0 bases, with 10 bases separating them. The CDR3 region is CAWKEGYSGNTIYF. The CDR3 nucleotides read TGTGCCTGGAAAGAGGGCTACTCTGGAAACACCATATATTTT. Variable domain in full (rest from reference TRBV30 and TRBJ1-3): SQTIHQWPATLVQPVGSPLSLECTVEGTSNPNLYWYRQAAGRGLQLLFYSVGIGQISSEVPQNLSASRPQDRQFILSSKKLLLSDSGFYLCAWKEGYSGNTIYFGEGSWLTVV.

J is TRBJ1-2 and V is TRBV19, with D perhaps TRBD1 (6 bases). V gave up 7 bases and J gave up 0 bases, with 15 bases separating them. The CDR3 is 15 amino acids. The V gene's germline CDR1 is LNHDA and CDR2 SQIVND (reference sequence). CDR3 bases: TGTGCCAGTACCCCAGAACAGGGAGCTAACTATGGCTACACCTTC. Translating gives CASTPEQGANYGYTF.

In its sample, this clone was seen a few times. The chain recombines TRBV2 with TRBJ2-2; 11 nucleotides align to TRBD2. The CDR3 loop spans 15 amino acids. CDR1 SNHLY and CDR2 FYNNEI come from the germline V gene. Trimming removed 6 bases from V and 2 bases from J; junction bases left unmatched: 2. The CDR3 loop reads CASRGTSGNTGELFF. DNA of the CDR3: TGTGCCAGCAGGGGGACTAGCGGTAACACCGGGGAGCTGTTTTTT. Full variable domain (outside the CDR3, taken from reference TRBV2 and TRBJ2-2): EPEVTQTPSHQVTQMGQEVILRCVPISNHLYFYWYRQILGQKVEFLVSFYNNEISEKSEIFDDQFSVERPDGSNFTLKIRSTKLEDSAMYFCASRGTSGNTGELFFGEGSRLTVL.

The gene calls are TRBV3-1 (or the pseudogene TRBV3-2) and TRBJ2-7, with 12 bases matching TRBD2. Germline trimming cut 4 bases from V and 9 bases from J; bases unmatched to any gene: 13. The CDR3 is 16 amino acids. Germline V gives CDR1 LGHDT, CDR2 YNNKEL (reference sequence). The CDR3 sequence is CASSPPGLAGFTGQYF. The CDR3 DNA reads as TGTGCCAGCAGCCCCCCCGGACTAGCGGGGTTCACGGGGCAGTACTTC.

This clone is a singleton in its sample. V is TRBV7-3 and J is TRBJ2-3; a possible D gene is TRBD2 (6 bases). Trimming removed 4 bases at V and 7 bases at J, with 12 bases between. The CDR3 consists of 13 residues. Germline-derived CDR1 and CDR2 are SGHTA and FQGTGA. CDR3 bases: TGTGCCAGCAGCTCCCAGGGCGGGAATACGCAGTATTTT. Its protein is CASSSQGGNTQYF.

The chain combines TRBV18 with TRBJ1-2, with 7 nucleotides matching TRBD1. Germline CDR1 is KGHSH and CDR2 is LQKENI. The CDR3 is 16 amino acids. V lost 4 bases to trimming and J lost 7 bases; unmatched junction nucleotides: 15. CDR3 sequence: CASSRRPGQLFGGYTF. The CDR3 nucleotides read TGTGCCAGCTCACGCCGACCGGGACAGCTCTTTGGTGGCTACACCTTC.

V gene TRBV30 combines with J gene TRBJ2-7; a possible D gene is TRBD2 (6 bases). Trimming left V 4 bases short and J 2 bases short, with 15 bases between. The CDR3 totals 14 residues. From germline, CDR1 is GTSNPN and CDR2 SVGIG (reference sequence). The CDR3 nucleotides are TGTGCCTGGAACCGCGGGGCCGCAGCCTACGAGCAGTACTTC. Its translation is CAWNRGAAAYEQYF.

As regards this clone: The same CDR3 also results from other DNA sequences found in this sample. The chain joins TRBV15 to TRBJ2-5, with D unresolved. From germline, CDR1 is LNHNV and CDR2 YYDKDF (reference sequence). The CDR3 is made up of 13 amino acids. Deletions cut 0 bases from V and 5 bases from J, with 7 bases between. CDR3 in amino acids: CATSRDPGETQYF. The CDR3 DNA reads as TGTGCCACCAGCAGAGATCCCGGGGAGACCCAGTACTTC.

The rearrangement joins TRBV7-3 to TRBJ2-7; TRBD1 is a possible D gene (6 bases). Germline V gene data show CDR1 as SGHTA and CDR2 as FQGTGA. This CDR3 comprises 15 residues. Between the trimmed V and J ends, which lost 2 bases and 7 bases, there was a span of 18 bases. The CDR3 reads CASSLDGTKGREQYF. The CDR3 DNA is TGTGCCAGCAGCTTAGACGGGACAAAGGGCCGGGAGCAGTACTTC.